This T cell receptor (beta chain) was retrieved from a study of cytomegalovirus exposure and HLA in healthy donors. Study summary: Of fewer than 450 genotyped donors, around 76% clustered with self-reported Caucasian donors.

V lost 4 bases and J lost 4, with 19 bases in between. The germline gives CDR1 SNHLY, CDR2 FYNNEI. This CDR3 has 16 amino acids. Overall study results and limits: Most CMV-associated TCR beta chains were later found to appear HLA-restricted. Earlier analysis looked at TCR beta V segments, and most were productive about 90% or about 30% of the time. When a later analysis was performed, an Asian-associated ancestry cluster reportedly had fewer N-insertions than the approximately 700-donor mean.

The PCR was carried out with 60 Vbeta primers and 13 Jbeta primers. Only in-frame clones appear in the TCRdb table, and some are missing; sequencing was by immunoSEQ multiplex PCR. Among roughly 120,000 clones, roughly 82% were seen once, and the ten largest hold 1.5%. A remark on this clone: Its antigen is unknown.

Sequencing was done on a sample of PBMCs. The rearrangement links TRBV2 to TRBJ1-1, with D perhaps matching TRBD1 (5 bases). The origin of this receptor is a woman under 30 in good health and CMV-seronegative. The CDR3 region has the DNA TGTGCCAGCAGTGTAAAGGCCGGCCGGGGGGGCACTGAAGCTTTCTTT. It yields the protein CASSVKAGRGGTEAFF.